The T cell receptor beta chain under discussion was sequenced for a study of shared clonotypes between healthy human individuals. This CDR3 is built from 15 residues. The germline gives CDR1 MGHDK, CDR2 SYGVNS. The germline V and J ends were trimmed by 4 bases and 5 bases, with 16 bases remaining between them. The study, taken as a whole, reports: Larger estimated richness was generally recorded for naive subsets relative to memory subsets.

The split of CD4+ cells yielded CD45RA+ naive and CD45RA-negative memory subsets. Worth noting for this clone: No antigen is known for it.

Assay runs were performed at deep level. This table comes from immunoSEQ multiplex PCR, and its TCRdb copy is limited to in-frame clones, with some not included. The sample lists over 1.5 million clones, around 98% seen once, with 0.45% in the top ten. This clonotype originated in a man younger than 45 in good health. Input material: naive CD4+ T cells sorted from blood. Subset reported: CD45RA+ positively selected. The chain recombines TRBV25-1 with TRBJ2-3; perhaps TRBD2 as D (5 bases). CDR3 loop: CASSVLEGTRDTQYF. The CDR3 nucleotides are TGTGCCAGCAGTGTCCTAGAGGGTACACGAGATACGCAGTATTTT. Full variable domain (missing parts from reference TRBV25-1 and TRBJ2-3): EADIYQTPRYLVIGTGKKITLECSQTMGHDKMYWYQQDPGMELHLIHYSYGVNSTEKGDLSSESTVSRIRTEHFPLTLESARPSHTSQYLCASSVLEGTRDTQYFGPGTRLTVL.